This T cell receptor beta chain emerged from a study of T-cell memory formation after mild COVID-19 (dated by TCRdb to the early 2020s). As for the study more broadly: TCR sequence clusters from the two donors were largely donor specific. T-cell clones expanding and contracting after mild COVID-19 in a couple of donors were tracked by longitudinal TCRalpha and TCRbeta repertoire sequencing. Two young, previously healthy adult volunteers made up the cohort, one male and one female.

TCRdb names Illumina NovaSeq 6000 as the instrument used. Using 5'RACE with constant-segment primers, TCRalpha and TCRbeta cDNA libraries were constructed, with sample barcodes and unique molecular identifiers added in the process. Trizol reagent was used to extract RNA from every sample. Libraries were amplified in two PCR steps, with a second sample barcode and Illumina TruSeq adapters added in the second step. Sequencing of the libraries was done on an Illumina NovaSeq, producing 2 x 150 bp paired-end reads. In the paper's pipeline: The reads were demultiplexed and collapsed into UMI-guided consensus sequences using migec v1.2.7. Using mixcr v2.1.11, the UMI consensuses were aligned to TRA and TRB V and J templates and assembled into clonotypes. Expanded or contracted clonotypes were those called significant by both edgeR and NoisET, with noise models trained on biological replicates. For edgeR calls, the cutoffs were a false discovery rate-adjusted p below 0.01 and a log2 fold-change threshold of 1. PCA with hierarchical clustering of max-normalized trajectories of the 1000 most abundant clonotypes was used as exploratory dynamics analysis. Separately sequenced CD4+ and CD8+ repertoires were used to assign a CD4 or CD8 phenotype to each responding clone. TCRdb reran the public reads through fastp at Q25 and MiXCR, keeping productive beta chains. Every entry covers one CDR3 protein and lists the most common genes and DNA from its rows. The V and J calls were not made by the authors but by TCRdb's processing. Within this sample are tens of thousands of distinct CDR3 sequences, with roughly 13% of them counted one time only. The ten largest clones capture roughly 33% of the sample.

Ficoll-Paque density gradient centrifugation was used to isolate PBMCs. Results the study describes overall, beyond this receptor: Contracting CD4+ clones turned up mainly in the CM and EM memory subsets, whereas EMRA was where CD8+ clones were enriched. Some responding clones were found in pre-infection memory, which suggests that pre-existing cross-reactive memory T cells took part in the SARS-CoV-2 response. Only a couple of mild cases were covered in the study, and larger cohorts including severe cases with pre-infection samples were considered necessary. Whether the second-wave clones peaking on day 37 were SARS-CoV-2 specific was not confirmed. From day 15 to 85, contracting clones showed balanced CD4/CD8 phenotypes, whereas a second wave of clones that expanded from day 15 to 37 leaned towards CD4+.

Counted from cysteine to phenylalanine, this CDR3 has 13 amino acids. CDR3 DNA only is kept here, 39 bases in frame from base 1. As encoded in the germline V gene, CDR1 is SQVTM while CDR2 is ANQGSEA. The junction carries 8 bases between V and J, which are trimmed by 2 bases and 4 bases respectively. With respect to this clonotype: The clone's antigen remains unknown. No base quality information exists; no much larger clone differs at one position.

The receptor's source is an adult woman who had mild COVID-19 (a few samples of this study predate the infection). The sample titles of this study are shuffled in the database, so cell type and time point are left out; the donor was told from shared clones. Sequenced sample: PBMCs or a T cell subset sorted from them (not recorded which). Rearrangement joined TRBV29-1 to TRBJ2-2; the D segment could be TRBD1, given 5 matching bases. The DNA is as follows: TGCAGCGTTGAACAGGGTGGCACCGGGGAGCTGTTTTTT. The resulting protein is CSVEQGGTGELFF.